This passage covers 26 T cell receptor beta chains from one sample sequenced in a study of blood T cell repertoires in COVID-19. Measured with immunoSEQ multiplex PCR; TCRdb has only the in-frame clones, and not every one. The repertoire holds around 57,000 clones, with about nine tenths as singletons. The specimen was peripheral blood. The receptors originated from a man aged 50-60 years with active COVID-19.

The chain links TRBV18 to TRBJ2-5; D unclear. The CDR3 extends over 14 amino acids. The germline gives CDR1 KGHSH, CDR2 LQKENI. Trimming left V 0 bases short and J 1 base short, with 6 bases between. CDR3 bases: TGTGCCAGCTCACCACCGCTAGTCCAAGAGACCCAGTACTTC. This codes for CASSPPLVQETQYF.

The sample holds one count of this clone. The chain is built from TRBV7-7 and TRBJ2-7; 9 bases match TRBD1. The CDR3 runs 14 residues. The V segment lost 5 bases and the J segment 4 bases; nucleotides outside the gene matches: 6. Germline CDR1 and CDR2: SSHAT and FNYEAQ (reference sequence). CDR3 in DNA: TGTGCCAGCAGCCCCCAGACAGGGGGGTACGAGCAGTACTTC. Translation: CASSPQTGGYEQYF.

This clone was seen only once. The chain uses TRBV28 and TRBJ1-3; perhaps TRBD1 as D (6 bases). V was shortened by 1 base and J by 2 bases, with 15 bases between the two germline ends. The CDR3 extends over 17 amino acids. From germline, CDR1 is MDHEN and CDR2 SYDVKM. The CDR3 DNA is TGTGCCAGCAGTTTATCCTGGGACAATTATGCTGGAAACACCATATATTTT. Residues: CASSLSWDNYAGNTIYF. Variable domain in full (rest from reference TRBV28 and TRBJ1-3): DVKVTQSSRYLVKRTGEKVFLECVQDMDHENMFWYRQDPGLGLRLIYFSYDVKMKEKGDIPEGYSVSREKKERFSLILESASTNQTSMYLCASSLSWDNYAGNTIYFGEGSWLTVV.

V gene TRBV9 combines with J gene TRBJ2-1; D is perhaps TRBD1 (6 bases). Germline V gives CDR1 SGDLS, CDR2 YYNGEE. Trimming cost V 0 bases and J 2 bases, with 6 bases left between them. CDR3 length: 14 amino acids. This CDR3 reads CASSVAGAYNEQFF. CDR3 DNA sequence: TGTGCCAGCAGCGTAGCAGGGGCCTACAATGAGCAGTTCTTC.

This chain links TRBV7-3 with TRBJ1-1; D is unclear. This CDR3 comprises 16 residues. From germline, CDR1 is SGHTA and CDR2 FQGTGA. Between the trimmed V and J ends, which lost 2 bases and 0 bases, there was a span of 13 bases. CDR3 coding DNA: TGTGCCAGCAGCTTAGAATTATTAAGCGTGAACACTGAAGCTTTCTTT. It codes for CASSLELLSVNTEAFF. The variable domain in full, with the rest retrieved from reference TRBV7-3 and TRBJ1-1, is GAGVSQTPSNKVTEKGKYVELRCDPISGHTALYWYRQSLGQGPEFLIYFQGTGAADDSGLPNDRFFAVRPEGSVSTLKIQRTERGDSAVYLCASSLELLSVNTEAFFGQGTRLTVV.

The count of this clone is one. The J gene is TRBJ2-7, the V gene TRBV6-2 or TRBV6-3; possibly TRBD1 for D (6 bases). V lost 4 bases, J lost 5 bases, and 15 bases lay in between. CDR3 length: 14 amino acids. Germline V gives CDR1 MNHEY, CDR2 SVGEGT. The CDR3 bases are TGTGCCAGCAGTTTAAACAGGGTAATCAACGAGCAGTACTTC. This translates into CASSLNRVINEQYF.

V and J are TRBV29-1 and TRBJ1-1; a possible D gene is TRBD1 (5 bases). CDR1 and CDR2 (germline): SQVTM, ANQGSEA. The CDR3 sequence is 13 residues long. V lost 4 bases and J 0 bases, leaving 9 bases between the germline ends. CDR3 residues: CSVGHRLNTEAFF. The DNA for the CDR3 is TGCAGCGTTGGCCACAGGTTGAACACTGAAGCTTTCTTT.

The J gene is TRBJ2-7, the V gene TRBV30; TRBD2 matches 8 bases. The CDR3 sequence is 15 residues long. Trimming took 2 bases from V and 0 from J; bases not matched to a gene: 6. Germline V gene lookup returns CDR1 GTSNPN and CDR2 SVGIG (reference sequence). This CDR3 is CAWSPERGSSYEQYF. For the CDR3, the DNA is TGTGCCTGGAGTCCTGAGCGGGGGTCCTCCTACGAGCAGTACTTC.

This sequence joins TRBV27 and TRBJ1-2; no clear D gene. The CDR3 totals 12 residues. The V end was cut by 4 bases, the J end by 0 bases, with 3 bases between. The germline CDR1 and CDR2 sequences are MNHEY and SMNVEV (reference sequence). CDR3 nucleotides: TGTGCCAGCAGTTCTACTAACTATGGCTACACCTTC. This translates into CASSSTNYGYTF.

V and J are TRBV6-5 and TRBJ1-6; no clear D. Germline CDR1 reads MNHEY; CDR2 reads SVGAGI. V was pared by 4 bases and J by 18 bases, with 19 bases between. This CDR3 contains 13 residues. The CDR3 nucleotides read TGTGCCAGCAGTTCAATCGGAAACAGCCGTTCCCACTTT. Protein product: CASSSIGNSRSHF.

This clone has just a few counts. The V and J genes are TRBV4-1 and TRBJ2-1; 16 positions agree with TRBD2. This CDR3 spans 19 amino acids. V was pared by 3 bases and J by 7 bases, with 12 bases of the junction left unmatched. The germline gives CDR1 MGHRA, CDR2 YSYEKL. DNA for the CDR3: TGCGCCAGCAGCCATCCGGGACTAGCGGGAGGGCCGGTTAAGAATGAGCAGTTCTTC. It specifies CASSHPGLAGGPVKNEQFF.

The chain joins TRBV6-5 to TRBJ1-2; 8 nucleotides match TRBD1. CDR1 is MNHEY, CDR2 SVGAGI, per germline. V gave up 7 bases and J gave up 6 bases; unmatched junction bases: 10. The CDR3 spans 14 residues. DNA of the CDR3: TGTGCCAGCAACAACAGGGGGGTAGAGGATGGCTACACCTTC. Its translation is CASNNRGVEDGYTF.

The rearrangement uses TRBV28 and TRBJ2-7; TRBD1 aligns across 8 bases. Germline assignment: CDR1 MDHEN and CDR2 SYDVKM. J was trimmed by 2 bases and V by 4 bases; bases with no gene match: 10. The CDR3 contains 16 residues. In DNA, the CDR3 is TGTGCCAGCAGTTCGGGGAGGACAGGGTCTGCCTACGAGCAGTACTTC. It encodes CASSSGRTGSAYEQYF.

This chain uses TRBV19 with TRBJ2-7, with unresolved D. The V end lost 10 bases, the J end lost 2 bases, and 15 bases lay between the germline ends. Germline CDR1 LNHDA, CDR2 SQIVND (reference sequence). CDR3 size: 13 residues. CDR3 sequence reads: CATPSDSTYEQYF. The CDR3 region has the DNA TGTGCCACCCCAAGCGATTCCACCTACGAGCAGTACTTC.

The chain combines TRBV4-3 with TRBJ2-1; no clear D. The V and J ends lost 3 bases and 5 bases respectively, with 11 bases between them. Per the germline V gene, CDR1 is LGHNA and CDR2 is YSLEER. The CDR3 runs 14 residues. CDR3 in amino acids: CASSHGATNNEQFF. CDR3 DNA: TGCGCCAGCAGCCACGGAGCCACTAACAATGAGCAGTTCTTC.

V and J are TRBV29-1 and TRBJ2-7; TRBD2 might be the D (5 bases). Between the trimmed V and J ends, which lost 4 bases and 4 bases, there was a span of 11 bases. The germline V gene has CDR1 SQVTM and CDR2 ANQGSEA. This CDR3 contains 12 residues. The CDR3 spells CSVGGPGYEQYF. In DNA form, the CDR3 reads TGCAGCGTTGGAGGGCCCGGGTACGAGCAGTACTTC.

This clone was picked up one time. V and J are TRBV2 and TRBJ1-6; tentative D call: TRBD1 (5 bases). V was trimmed by 5 bases and J by 14 bases, leaving 16 bases between them. The germline CDR1 and CDR2 sequences are SNHLY and FYNNEI. The length of the CDR3 is 13 residues. DNA for the CDR3: TGTGCCAGCAGTCCGGACATGGGAACGACCCTCCACTTT. Protein product: CASSPDMGTTLHF.

CDR3 in amino acids: CASSPANPRGRIGGELFF. CDR3 in DNA: TGTGCCAGCTCACCCGCGAACCCCAGGGGGCGCATTGGCGGGGAGCTGTTTTTT. The chain combines TRBV18 with TRBJ2-2, with TRBD1 matching over 8 bases. Germline CDR1 reads KGHSH; CDR2 reads LQKENI. This CDR3 comprises 18 residues. With V trimmed by 3 bases and J by 7 bases, 16 bases remained unmatched.

Concerning this clone itself: A junction end diverges from the germline sequence, so it may reflect a read error. The chain joins TRBV7-2 to TRBJ1-1; possibly TRBD1 for D (6 bases). The CDR3 runs to 14 residues. Per germline, CDR1 SGHTA and CDR2 FQGNSA. CDR3 DNA: TGTGCCAGCAGTCCCCAGGGGTGGAACGCTGAAGCTTTCTTT. Translated, it gives CASSPQGWNAEAFF.

The gene calls are TRBV4-2 and TRBJ2-7; D is possibly TRBD2 (5 bases). V was pared by 1 base and J by 3 bases, with 13 bases between. CDR3 length equals 15 residues. Germline CDR1 is LGHNA and CDR2 is YNFKEQ. Here the CDR3 reads CASSQGIQDFYEQYF. CDR3 in DNA: TGTGCCAGCAGCCAAGGGATCCAGGACTTCTACGAGCAGTACTTC.

The V gene is TRBV5-4, the J gene TRBJ2-3; 9 bases align to TRBD2. With 0 bases clipped from V and 3 bases from J, the junction kept 11 bases outside the gene matches. The CDR3 loop spans 18 amino acids. The V gene's germline CDR1 is SGHNT and CDR2 YYREEE (reference sequence). The CDR3 loop is CASSLDGGAGGGTDTQYF. CDR3 DNA sequence: TGTGCCAGCAGCTTGGATGGGGGAGCGGGAGGCGGGACAGATACGCAGTATTTT.

This chain uses TRBV3-1 (or the pseudogene TRBV3-2) with TRBJ2-3, with D possibly being TRBD2 (5 bases). The V end was cut by 4 bases, the J end by 8 bases, with 28 bases between. This CDR3 is built from 18 residues. CDR1 is LGHDT, CDR2 YNNKEL, per germline (reference sequence). CDR3 DNA sequence: TGTGCCAGCAGCCCTCAACCTTTTAGCGCCTACTTTGCTAGTACGCAGTATTTT. It encodes CASSPQPFSAYFASTQYF.

V and J are TRBV14 and TRBJ2-7, with a tentative D call TRBD2 (5 bases). The CDR3 length is 12 residues. Germline assignment: CDR1 SGHDN and CDR2 FVKESK. V lost 8 bases and J lost 3, with 11 bases in between. The CDR3 is CASAGVHYEQYF. DNA for the CDR3: TGTGCCAGCGCGGGTGTCCACTACGAGCAGTACTTC.

V usage is TRBV5-1 and J usage is TRBJ2-7; D may be TRBD2 (5 bases). V was pared by 0 bases and J by 1 base, with 14 bases between. Germline-derived CDR1 and CDR2 are SGHRS and YFSETQ. The CDR3 runs to 16 residues. CDR3 region: CASSLGDRGSSYEQYF. The CDR3 DNA follows: TGCGCCAGCAGCTTGGGAGATAGAGGGAGTTCCTACGAGCAGTACTTC.

This clone is labeled as medium-sized. The chain couples TRBV9 to TRBJ2-3, with D maybe TRBD1 (6 bases). Germline V gene data show CDR1 as SGDLS and CDR2 as YYNGEE. The V end lost 2 bases, the J end lost 1 base, and 14 bases lay between the germline ends. The CDR3 length is 16 residues. CDR3 nucleotide sequence: TGTGCCAGCAGCGTTCTACAGGGTTCTGGCACAGATACGCAGTATTTT. Translated, it gives CASSVLQGSGTDTQYF.

This clone was seen only once. Other DNA variants within this sample encode the same CDR3. The chain employs TRBV28 and TRBJ1-6; D not certain. Germline assignment: CDR1 MDHEN and CDR2 SYDVKM. V gave up 7 bases and J gave up 0 bases, with 10 bases separating them. The CDR3 covers 15 residues. The CDR3 sequence: CASTLGSSYNSPLHF. CDR3 in DNA: TGTGCCAGCACCCTGGGGAGCTCCTATAATTCACCCCTCCACTTT.